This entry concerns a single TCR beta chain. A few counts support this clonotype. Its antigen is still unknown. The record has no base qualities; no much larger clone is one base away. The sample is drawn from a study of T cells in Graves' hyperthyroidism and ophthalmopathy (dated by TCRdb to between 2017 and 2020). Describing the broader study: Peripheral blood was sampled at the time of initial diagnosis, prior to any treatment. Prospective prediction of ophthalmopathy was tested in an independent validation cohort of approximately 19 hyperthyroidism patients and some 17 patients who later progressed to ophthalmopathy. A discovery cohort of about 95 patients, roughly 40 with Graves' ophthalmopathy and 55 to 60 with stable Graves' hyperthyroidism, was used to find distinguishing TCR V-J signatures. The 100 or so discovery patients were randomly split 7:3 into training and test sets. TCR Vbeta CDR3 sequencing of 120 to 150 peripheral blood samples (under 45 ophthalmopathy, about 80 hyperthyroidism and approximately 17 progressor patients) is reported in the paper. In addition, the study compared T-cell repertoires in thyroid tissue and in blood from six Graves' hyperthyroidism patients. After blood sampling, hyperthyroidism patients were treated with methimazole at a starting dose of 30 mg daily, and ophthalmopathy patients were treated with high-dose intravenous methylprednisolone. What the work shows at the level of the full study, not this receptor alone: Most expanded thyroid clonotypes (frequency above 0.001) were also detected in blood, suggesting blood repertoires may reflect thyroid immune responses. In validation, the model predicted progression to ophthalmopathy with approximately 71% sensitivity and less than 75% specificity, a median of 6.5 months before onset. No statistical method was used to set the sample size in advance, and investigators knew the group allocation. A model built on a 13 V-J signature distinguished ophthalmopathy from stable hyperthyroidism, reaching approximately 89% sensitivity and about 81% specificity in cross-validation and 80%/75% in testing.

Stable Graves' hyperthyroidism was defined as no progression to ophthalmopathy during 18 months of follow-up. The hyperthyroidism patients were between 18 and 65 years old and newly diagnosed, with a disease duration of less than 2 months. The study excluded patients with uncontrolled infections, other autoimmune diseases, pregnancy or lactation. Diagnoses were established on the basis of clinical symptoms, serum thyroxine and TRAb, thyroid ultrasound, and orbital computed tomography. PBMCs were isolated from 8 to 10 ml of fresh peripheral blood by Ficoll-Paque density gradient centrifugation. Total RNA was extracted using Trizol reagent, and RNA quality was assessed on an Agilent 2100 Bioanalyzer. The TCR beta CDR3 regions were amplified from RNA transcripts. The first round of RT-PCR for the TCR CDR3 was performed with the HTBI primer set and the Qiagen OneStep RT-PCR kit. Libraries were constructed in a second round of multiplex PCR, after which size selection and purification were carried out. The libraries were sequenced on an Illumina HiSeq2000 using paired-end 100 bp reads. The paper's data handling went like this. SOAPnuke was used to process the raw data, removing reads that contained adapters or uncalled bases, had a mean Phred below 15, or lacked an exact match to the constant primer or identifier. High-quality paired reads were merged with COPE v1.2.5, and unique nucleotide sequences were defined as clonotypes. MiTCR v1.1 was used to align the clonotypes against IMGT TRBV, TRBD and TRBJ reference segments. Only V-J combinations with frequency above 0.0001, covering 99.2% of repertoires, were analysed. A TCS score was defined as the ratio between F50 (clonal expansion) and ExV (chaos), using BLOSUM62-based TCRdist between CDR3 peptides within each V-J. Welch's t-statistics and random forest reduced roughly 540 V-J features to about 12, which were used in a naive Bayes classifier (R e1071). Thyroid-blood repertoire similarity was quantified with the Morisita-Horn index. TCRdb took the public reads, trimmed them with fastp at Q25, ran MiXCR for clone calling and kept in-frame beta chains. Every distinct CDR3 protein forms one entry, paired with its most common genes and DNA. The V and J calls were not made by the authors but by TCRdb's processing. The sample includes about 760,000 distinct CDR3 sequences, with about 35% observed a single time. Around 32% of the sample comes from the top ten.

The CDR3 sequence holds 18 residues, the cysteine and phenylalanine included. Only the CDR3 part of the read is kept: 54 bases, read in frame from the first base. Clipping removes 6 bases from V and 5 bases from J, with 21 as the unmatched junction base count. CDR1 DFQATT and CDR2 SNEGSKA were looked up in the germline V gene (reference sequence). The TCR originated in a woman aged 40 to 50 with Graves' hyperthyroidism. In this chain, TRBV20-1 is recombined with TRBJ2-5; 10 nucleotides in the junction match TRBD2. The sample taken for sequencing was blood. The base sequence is TGCAGTGCCCCCCCCTATTGGAAGCGGGAGGGCCGATCCGAGACCCAGTACTTC. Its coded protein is CSAPPYWKREGRSETQYF.